These 18 T cell receptor beta chains were sequenced from one sample in a study of blood T cell repertoires in COVID-19. The data were produced by immunoSEQ multiplex PCR, yet TCRdb's version contains in-frame clones alone and is incomplete. The sample contains under 250,000 clones, about 88% of which appear only once. What was sequenced was peripheral blood. These receptors all stem from a man aged 50-60 years with COVID-19, enrolled during active disease.

The V call is TRBV7-9, the J call TRBJ2-2, with 11 bases lining up with TRBD2. The V segment lost 1 base and the J segment 4 bases; nucleotides outside the gene matches: 8. Germline-derived CDR1 and CDR2 are SEHNR and FQNEAQ (reference sequence). The CDR3 has 18 residues. The DNA of the CDR3 is TGTGCCAGCAGCTTAGGGGCTAGCGGGAGGCTGAGCACCGGGGAGCTGTTTTTT. Its protein is CASSLGASGRLSTGELFF.

This rearrangement joins TRBV19 to TRBJ2-5, with D hard to call. The CDR3 runs 13 residues. Germline values: CDR1 LNHDA, CDR2 SQIVND (reference sequence). The V and J ends lost 4 bases and 5 bases respectively, with 11 bases between them. Written as DNA, the CDR3 is TGTGCCAGTAGTACCCTATCCCGGGAGACCCAGTACTTC. This codes for CASSTLSRETQYF.

The chain is built from TRBV6-2 or TRBV6-3 and TRBJ2-3; 11 nucleotides align to TRBD2. J gave up 5 bases and V 3 bases, and 10 bases lay outside the gene matches. Germline CDR1 and CDR2: MNHEY and SVGEGT. CDR3 length equals 17 residues. CDR3 sequence: CASSYRLAGGPVDTQYF. CDR3 coding DNA: TGTGCCAGCAGTTATCGTTTAGCGGGGGGGCCGGTAGATACGCAGTATTTT.

The chain has TRBV27 and TRBJ1-5, with TRBD1 matching 7 bases. Germline CDR1 is MNHEY and CDR2 is SMNVEV (reference sequence). This CDR3 has 17 residues. The V and J ends lost 0 bases and 3 bases, in that order; junction bases with no gene match: 8. CDR3 region: CASSLSWQGGSNQPQHF. CDR3 DNA sequence: TGTGCCAGCAGTTTATCGTGGCAGGGGGGTTCCAATCAGCCCCAGCATTTT.

V and J are TRBV3-1 (or the pseudogene TRBV3-2) and TRBJ2-7, with 14 bases matching TRBD2. V lost 5 bases, J lost 3 bases, and 6 bases stayed unmatched. Germline assignment: CDR1 LGHDT and CDR2 YNNKEL (reference sequence). The CDR3 has 16 residues. The CDR3 coding sequence is TGTGCCAGCAGCTGGGGACTAGCGGGGGCCGACTACGAGCAGTACTTC. It yields the protein CASSWGLAGADYEQYF.

The rearrangement joins TRBV2 to TRBJ2-1; 10 nucleotides line up with TRBD2. The CDR3 spans 14 residues. The germline V gene has CDR1 SNHLY and CDR2 FYNNEI. With 4 bases clipped from V and 8 bases from J, the junction kept 5 bases outside the gene matches. CDR3: CASSGAAGGHEQFF. In nucleotides, the CDR3 is TGTGCCAGCAGTGGGGCAGCGGGGGGGCATGAGCAGTTCTTC.

The V gene is TRBV10-3, the J gene TRBJ2-1; D not certain. CDR1 is ENHRY and CDR2 is SYGVKD in the germline V gene. CDR3 length equals 17 residues. Trimming removed 1 base from V and 0 bases from J, with 13 bases in between. CDR3 sequence reads: CAISEWQVFFSYNEQFF. In DNA, the CDR3 is TGTGCCATCAGTGAGTGGCAAGTGTTTTTCTCCTACAATGAGCAGTTCTTC.

The table lists this clone with a few counts. The V gene is TRBV7-3, the J gene TRBJ1-6; possible D gene TRBD1, 6 bases. The germline V and J ends were trimmed by 2 bases and 8 bases, with 10 bases remaining between them. This CDR3 region has 14 residues. Germline loops: CDR1 SGHTA, CDR2 FQGTGA. CDR3 nucleotides: TGTGCCAGCAGCTTAGGGGACACCCATTCACCCCTCCACTTT. This encodes CASSLGDTHSPLHF.

This clone appeared once. The chain links TRBV12-5 to TRBJ2-5, with 7 bases fitting TRBD1. The trim removed 4 bases at V and 4 bases at J, leaving 12 bases unmatched. Germline CDR1 reads LGHNT; CDR2 reads FRNRAP. The CDR3 covers 16 residues. The DNA of the CDR3 is TGTGCTAGTGGTTCCCCCCCGACAGGGCTGGGAGAGACCCAGTACTTC. This sequence encodes CASGSPPTGLGETQYF.

Only one count was recorded for this clone. The gene calls are TRBV19 and TRBJ2-5; 10 bases align to TRBD1. Germline CDR1 LNHDA, CDR2 SQIVND (reference sequence). CDR3 length: 15 residues. After removal of 3 bases from V and 5 bases from J, the junction contained 6 bases not matched to a gene. CDR3 loop: CASSISGTGVETQYF. In DNA, the CDR3 is TGTGCCAGTAGTATCTCCGGGACAGGGGTGGAGACCCAGTACTTC.

The CDR3 spells CASSDRQGFYEQYF. CDR3 DNA: TGTGCCAGCTCAGACAGACAGGGGTTCTACGAGCAGTACTTC. The chain is built from TRBV18 and TRBJ2-7; TRBD1 agrees at 8 bases. The V gene end was trimmed by 5 bases and the J gene end by 3 bases; junction bases not matched to a gene: 6. The germline V gene has CDR1 KGHSH and CDR2 LQKENI. The CDR3 contains 14 residues.

This sequence joins TRBV5-8 and TRBJ1-5, with D tentatively TRBD1 (5 bases). There are 13 residues in the CDR3. The ends were cut back, 3 bases at V and 7 bases at J, with 11 bases in the middle. Germline V gene sequence: CDR1 SGHTS, CDR2 YDEGEE. The CDR3 DNA reads TGTGCCAGCAGCTGGCAGGGCACCCAGCCCCAGCATTTT. Residues: CASSWQGTQPQHF.

This clone came up once. The chain uses TRBV7-9 and TRBJ1-1; D possibly corresponds to TRBD1 (6 bases). V lost 2 bases, J lost 5 bases, and 15 bases lay in between. This CDR3 spans 15 amino acids. Germline CDR1 reads SEHNR; CDR2 reads FQNEAQ (reference sequence). The CDR3 DNA is TGTGCCAGCAGCTTACGAGGGGGAGTAAGGACTGAAGCTTTCTTT. This codes for CASSLRGGVRTEAFF.

The chain carries TRBV19 and TRBJ2-5, with D possibly matching TRBD2 (7 bases). CDR3 length: 13 residues. Germline lookup yields CDR1 LNHDA and CDR2 SQIVND (reference sequence). Trimming left V 6 bases short and J 4 bases short, with 12 bases between. The CDR3 coding sequence is TGTGCCAGTAGGGAAAGGGGGGGAGAGACCCAGTACTTC. Its translation: CASRERGGETQYF.

This clone came up once. This chain links TRBV10-1 with TRBJ1-2; 10 bases are a match to TRBD1. Germline trimming cut 6 bases from V and 6 bases from J; bases unmatched to any gene: 7. CDR1 and CDR2 from the germline V gene are WNHNN and SYGVQD (reference sequence). The CDR3 spans 14 residues. As DNA, the CDR3 is TGCGCCAGCAGAAGAGGGACAGGGGAAGATGGCTACACCTTC. Translating gives CASRRGTGEDGYTF.

The chain links TRBV27 to TRBJ1-2, with no clear D. Germline V gene sequence: CDR1 MNHEY, CDR2 SMNVEV (reference sequence). The CDR3 totals 14 residues. V dropped 1 base and J dropped 7 bases, with 13 bases sitting between them. CDR3 in amino acids: CASSLFGSSGGYTF. The CDR3, as DNA: TGTGCCAGCAGTTTATTTGGGTCATCGGGTGGCTACACCTTC.

The chain links TRBV13 to TRBJ2-7, with 10 bases fitting TRBD1. This CDR3 is built from 14 residues. Germline V CDR1 and CDR2: PRHDT, FYEKMQ (reference sequence). The trim removed 8 bases at V and 5 bases at J, leaving 9 bases unmatched. CDR3 sequence: CASVAGTGENEQYF. The CDR3 coding sequence is TGTGCCAGCGTCGCCGGGACAGGGGAAAACGAGCAGTACTTC.

V is TRBV10-3 and J is TRBJ1-2; D possibly corresponds to TRBD1 (5 bases). The ends were cut back, 6 bases at V and 4 bases at J, with 12 bases in the middle. The CDR3 runs 13 residues. Germline CDR1 and CDR2: ENHRY and SYGVKD. CDR3 DNA: TGTGCCATCAGCGCGACAGACTTCTATGGCTACACCTTC. The encoded protein is CAISATDFYGYTF.